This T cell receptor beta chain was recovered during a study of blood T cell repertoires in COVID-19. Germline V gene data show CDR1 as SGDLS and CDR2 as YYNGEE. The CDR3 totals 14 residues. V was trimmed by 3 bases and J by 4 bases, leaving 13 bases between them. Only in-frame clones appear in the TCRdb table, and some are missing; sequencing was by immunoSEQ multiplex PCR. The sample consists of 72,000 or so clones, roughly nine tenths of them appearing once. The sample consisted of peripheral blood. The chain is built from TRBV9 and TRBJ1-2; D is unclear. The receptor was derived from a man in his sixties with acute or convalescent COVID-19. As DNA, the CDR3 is TGTGCCAGCAGCGACGGAATAGCGGGCTATGGCTACACCTTC. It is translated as CASSDGIAGYGYTF.